One and the same sample provided the 14 T cell receptor beta chains below, sequenced in a study of T cell repertoires in cytomegalovirus infection. These receptors have no known antigen. In TCRdb, the reads were re-called with MiXCR into one record per CDR3 protein. Altogether a few hundred thousand distinct CDR3 sequences are present, roughly 43% being singletons, with the ten largest covering about 46%. This sample comprised cultured PBMCs, obtained from culture after CMV antigen stimulation. Every receptor here comes from a human donor in good health (CMV status not recorded). Some clones in this sample may be carry-over from other donors' samples.

This clonotype has only a few counts. This chain uses TRBV6-2 or TRBV6-3 with TRBJ2-7; possibly TRBD2 for D (5 bases). Per the germline V gene, CDR1 is MNHEY and CDR2 is SVGEGT. The CDR3 has 14 amino acids. Trimming shortened V by 6 bases and J by 0 bases, and 12 bases separated the two germline ends. The CDR3 loop is CASRATRGSYEQYF. In DNA, the CDR3 is TGTGCCAGCAGAGCGACCCGGGGCTCCTACGAGCAGTACTTC.

The chain employs TRBV28 and TRBJ2-7; D is undetermined. The CDR3 spans 14 residues. The V end lost 2 bases, the J end lost 2 bases, and 10 bases lay between the germline ends. The V gene's germline CDR1 is MDHEN and CDR2 SYDVKM. This CDR3 is CASSLGSEAYEQYF. In DNA form, the CDR3 reads TGTGCCAGCAGTTTAGGATCCGAAGCCTACGAGCAGTACTTC.

In this sample, this clonotype turned up many times. The V and J genes are TRBV7-2 and TRBJ2-3; a weak D match, TRBD1 (6 bases). Deletions cut 5 bases from V and 0 bases from J, with 9 bases between. The germline CDR1 and CDR2 sequences are SGHTA and FQGNSA. The CDR3 runs to 14 residues. The CDR3, as DNA: TGTGCCAGCAGCGCAGGGGACAGCACAGATACGCAGTATTTT. It translates to CASSAGDSTDTQYF.

This rearrangement joins TRBV29-1 to TRBJ1-1; D is uncertain. The V gene's germline CDR1 is SQVTM and CDR2 ANQGSEA. The germline V and J ends were trimmed by 4 bases and 5 bases, with 17 bases remaining between them. The CDR3 consists of 14 residues. CDR3 DNA sequence: TGCAGCGTTGGAAGTAGGGTTAGGGAAACTGAAGCTTTCTTT. Amino acids: CSVGSRVRETEAFF.

The rearrangement uses TRBV6-1 and TRBJ1-6; D gene unclear. V was shortened by 4 bases and J by 9 bases, with 19 bases between the two germline ends. This CDR3 is built from 16 residues. In germline, CDR1 is MNHNS, CDR2 SASEGT. As DNA, the CDR3 is TGTGCCAGCAGTGTTAACAATTCGCCGCGGCTTTCACCCCTCCACTTT. It specifies CASSVNNSPRLSPLHF.

The genes are TRBV5-4 and TRBJ2-1, with TRBD2 matching 7 bases. This CDR3 has 15 residues. CDR1 SGHNT and CDR2 YYREEE come from the germline V gene (reference sequence). The V gene end was trimmed by 0 bases and the J gene end by 5 bases; junction bases not matched to a gene: 5. The CDR3 nucleotides are TGTGCCAGCAGCTTGGGGACTAGGCCCGACAATGAGCAGTTCTTC. It specifies CASSLGTRPDNEQFF.

This clonotype was detected only a few times. The chain joins TRBV7-2 to TRBJ1-5; D might be TRBD1 (6 bases). The CDR3 spans 16 residues. V was pared by 5 bases and J by 5 bases, with 19 bases between. Germline CDR1 is SGHTA and CDR2 is FQGNSA. The CDR3 loop reads CASSVGVGRGYQPQHF. The CDR3 region has the DNA TGTGCCAGCAGCGTGGGGGTGGGCAGGGGTTATCAGCCCCAGCATTTT.

The rearrangement uses TRBV4-2 and TRBJ1-1, with 7 bases lining up with TRBD1. The V segment lost 0 bases and the J segment 11 bases; nucleotides outside the gene matches: 6. Germline-derived CDR1 and CDR2 are LGHNA and YNFKEQ. The CDR3 runs to 13 residues. CDR3 nucleotides: TGTGCCAGCAGCCAAGATCAGGGGGGGCGTGCTTTCTTT. Translated: CASSQDQGGRAFF.

CDR3 coding DNA: TGTGCCAGCAGCTTACCCGGGACAAAATACCAAGAGACCCAGTACTTC. This translates into CASSLPGTKYQETQYF. The V gene is TRBV7-6, the J gene TRBJ2-5; TRBD1 is a possible D gene (6 bases). Germline V lookup: CDR1 SGHVS, CDR2 FNYEAQ. The CDR3 consists of 16 residues. The V gene lost 2 bases and the J gene lost 0 bases, with 13 bases spanning the gap. The variable domain in full, with the rest retrieved from reference TRBV7-6 and TRBJ2-5, is GAGVSQSPRYKVTKRGQDVALRCDPISGHVSLYWYRQALGQGPEFLTYFNYEAQQDKSGLPNDRFSAERPEGSISTLTIQRTEQRDSAMYRCASSLPGTKYQETQYFGPGTRLLVL.

CDR3 region: CASTLGPTPISTDTQYF. In DNA, the CDR3 is TGTGCCAGCACCCTAGGCCCGACTCCCATCTCAACAGATACGCAGTATTTT. This chain links TRBV7-8 with TRBJ2-3; D is unresolved. Deletions cut 7 bases from V and 3 bases from J, with 23 bases between. The CDR3 loop spans 17 amino acids. CDR1 SGHVS and CDR2 FQNEAQ come from the germline V gene.

This clonotype came up once. CDR3 DNA sequence: TGTGCCAGTACAAATCTGCCGGGGCGGGGGACCCAAGAGACCCAGTACTTC. Translating it yields CASTNLPGRGTQETQYF. This chain links TRBV19 with TRBJ2-5; 7 positions agree with TRBD2. Germline CDR1 reads LNHDA; CDR2 reads SQIVND (reference sequence). Trimming removed 7 bases from V and 1 base from J; junction bases left unmatched: 15. The CDR3 totals 17 residues.

In this sample, this clonotype turned up a few times. V gene TRBV7-2 combines with J gene TRBJ2-1, with D perhaps matching TRBD2 (5 bases). There are 14 residues in the CDR3. Trimming took 4 bases from V and 6 from J, leaving 13 bases between them. The germline V gene encodes CDR1 SGHTA and CDR2 FQGNSA. CDR3 in DNA: TGTGCCAGCAGCTCGCGGAGCGGCGGCAATGAGCAGTTCTTC. It translates to CASSSRSGGNEQFF.

This clonotype was counted only a few times. The chain couples TRBV7-6 to TRBJ2-5, with D perhaps matching TRBD1 (5 bases). Germline lookup yields CDR1 SGHVS and CDR2 FNYEAQ. The CDR3 has 16 amino acids. V shed 1 base and J shed 1 base, with 13 bases lying between them. The CDR3 here is CASSLGAGYPQETQYF. The CDR3 DNA follows: TGTGCCAGCAGCTTAGGGGCAGGGTATCCCCAAGAGACCCAGTACTTC.

This clonotype was found a few times. The chain combines TRBV7-9 with TRBJ2-7; 11 positions agree with TRBD2. Germline values: CDR1 SEHNR, CDR2 FQNEAQ (reference sequence). V trimming: 4 bases; J trimming: 5 bases; junction bases outside the gene matches: 7. There are 15 residues in the CDR3. CDR3 nucleotide sequence: TGTGCCAGCAGCTCCCCTCTAGCGGGAGGCCACGAGCAGTACTTC. This codes for CASSSPLAGGHEQYF.